One and the same sample provided the 22 T cell receptor beta chains below, sequenced in a study of shared clonotypes between healthy human individuals. Terminally differentiated effector memory CD45RA+ cells were excluded from the naive CD8 cells, which were CD45RO-negative and positively selected for CCR7. The assay was immunoSEQ multiplex PCR, and TCRdb's table has in-frame clones only and misses some. Counted here are millions of clones, over 85% occurring once; the ten biggest clones make up roughly 1%. The specimen was naive CD8+ T cells sorted from blood. These receptors were collected from a young man in good health.

The rearrangement links TRBV5-1 to TRBJ2-2; D possibly corresponds to TRBD1 (5 bases). Germline V lookup: CDR1 SGHRS, CDR2 YFSETQ. This CDR3 has 15 amino acids. Trimming pared 0 bases from V and 5 bases from J, leaving 11 bases between. The CDR3 loop is CASSLGSGWTGELFF. CDR3 DNA: TGCGCCAGCAGCTTGGGCTCAGGGTGGACCGGGGAGCTGTTTTTT.

The count of this clone is one. The chain joins TRBV9 to TRBJ1-2, with D perhaps matching TRBD1 (5 bases). The V gene lost 3 bases and the J gene lost 8 bases, with 11 bases spanning the gap. CDR1 SGDLS and CDR2 YYNGEE come from the germline V gene. The CDR3 is made up of 12 amino acids. CDR3 loop: CASSAQGKGYTF. The CDR3 region has the DNA TGTGCCAGCAGCGCCCAGGGAAAAGGCTACACCTTC.

The genes are TRBV28 and TRBJ1-1; 8 bases agree with TRBD1. CDR3 length: 15 amino acids. Germline V CDR1 and CDR2: MDHEN, SYDVKM. Germline trimming cut 2 bases from V and 5 bases from J; bases unmatched to any gene: 7. The CDR3 nucleotides are TGTGCCAGCAGTTTACAGGGGGCCTTGGAAACTGAAGCTTTCTTT. It is translated as CASSLQGALETEAFF.

This chain joins TRBV2 and TRBJ1-2, with a tentative D call TRBD1 (5 bases). The germline CDR1 and CDR2 sequences are SNHLY and FYNNEI. The germline V and J ends were trimmed by 5 bases and 0 bases, with 13 bases remaining between them. The CDR3 has 15 amino acids. The CDR3 loop is CASSKSTETNYGYTF. The CDR3 DNA reads TGTGCCAGCAGTAAATCGACAGAAACTAACTATGGCTACACCTTC.

The V call is TRBV27, the J call TRBJ2-7; D gene unclear. V lost 4 bases and J lost 4, with 17 bases in between. This CDR3 contains 15 residues. CDR1 MNHEY and CDR2 SMNVEV come from the germline V gene (reference sequence). CDR3 residues: CASSSQKTSRYEQYF. The CDR3 coding sequence is TGTGCCAGCAGTTCGCAAAAGACGTCGAGGTACGAGCAGTACTTC.

A note on this clone: Other DNA sequences of this sample code for an identical CDR3. The V and J genes are TRBV7-9 and TRBJ2-1; D gene uncertain. This CDR3 is 12 amino acids long. Germline CDR1 is SEHNR and CDR2 is FQNEAQ (reference sequence). V was shortened by 8 bases and J by 4 bases, with 9 bases between the two germline ends. The CDR3 DNA reads TGTGCCAGCTCCTTCGGGTACAATGAGCAGTTCTTC. Its translation: CASSFGYNEQFF.

The count of this clone is one. The genes are TRBV27 and TRBJ2-2, with D hard to call. Germline CDR1 is MNHEY and CDR2 is SMNVEV (reference sequence). This CDR3 region has 11 residues. V gave up 8 bases and J gave up 1 base, with 2 bases separating them. The CDR3 DNA follows: TGTGCCAGCGGGAACACCGGGGAGCTGTTTTTT. Translated: CASGNTGELFF.

This clone was seen more than once but under ten times. The rearrangement joins TRBV29-1 to TRBJ2-1; 9 nucleotides line up with TRBD2. Per the germline V gene, CDR1 is SQVTM and CDR2 is ANQGSEA. V lost 4 bases and J lost 1; bases outside the gene matches: 2. This CDR3 spans 14 amino acids. Here the CDR3 reads CSVVAGESYNEQFF. The CDR3 nucleotides read TGCAGCGTTGTAGCGGGAGAGTCCTACAATGAGCAGTTCTTC.

Comment on this clone: In the same sample, other DNA sequences code for this CDR3. V and J are TRBV5-1 and TRBJ2-7; D may be TRBD2 (5 bases). The V end lost 0 bases, the J end lost 4 bases, and 8 bases lay between the germline ends. CDR1 is SGHRS, CDR2 YFSETQ, per germline. The CDR3 has 13 residues. CDR3 in DNA: TGCGCCAGCAGCTTGGCCCCGGGATACGAGCAGTACTTC. Protein product: CASSLAPGYEQYF.

The chain couples TRBV27 to TRBJ2-7; D uncertain. The CDR3 runs 14 residues. Germline CDR1 MNHEY, CDR2 SMNVEV (reference sequence). V lost 2 bases and J 3 bases, leaving 11 bases between the germline ends. The CDR3 DNA reads as TGTGCCAGCAGTTTACAACTCAAAGGCTACGAGCAGTACTTC. Translated: CASSLQLKGYEQYF.

The V call is TRBV19, the J call TRBJ2-7; tentatively, D is TRBD2 (5 bases). V lost 3 bases and J 6 bases, leaving 15 bases between the germline ends. Germline CDR1 is LNHDA and CDR2 is SQIVND (reference sequence). The CDR3 is 14 residues long. CDR3 amino acids: CASSMWDTEGEQYF. The CDR3 bases are TGTGCCAGTAGTATGTGGGATACCGAGGGCGAGCAGTACTTC. The complete variable domain, with remaining parts taken from reference TRBV19 and TRBJ2-7, reads DGGITQSPKYLFRKEGQNVTLSCEQNLNHDAMYWYRQDPGQGLRLIYYSQIVNDFQKGDIAEGYSVSREKKESFPLTVTSAQKNPTAFYLCASSMWDTEGEQYFGPGTRLTVT.

The chain combines TRBV4-1 with TRBJ2-7, with TRBD2 matching 7 bases. The junction had 16 bases not matched to a gene; V was cut back by 1 base and J by 4 bases. Germline V gene lookup returns CDR1 MGHRA and CDR2 YSYEKL. The CDR3 is 18 amino acids. CDR3 bases: TGCGCCAGCAGCCAAGCCATGTCCCTGCGGGAGCTCGGGTACGAGCAGTACTTC. The encoded protein is CASSQAMSLRELGYEQYF.

V usage is TRBV10-3 and J usage is TRBJ2-7, with 9 bases that match TRBD1. The length of the CDR3 is 14 residues. Germline V lookup: CDR1 ENHRY, CDR2 SYGVKD. After removal of 7 bases from V and 4 bases from J, the junction contained 8 bases not matched to a gene. This CDR3 is CAITKDRGSYEQYF. CDR3 bases: TGTGCCATCACTAAGGACAGGGGATCTTACGAGCAGTACTTC.

This chain links TRBV27 with TRBJ2-2; possible D gene TRBD1, 6 bases. Germline-derived CDR1 and CDR2 are MNHEY and SMNVEV (reference sequence). The CDR3 runs to 12 residues. V was pared by 6 bases and J by 7 bases, with 9 bases between. As DNA, the CDR3 is TGTGCCAGCAGGGGGGCAGGCGGGGAGCTGTTTTTT. Its protein is CASRGAGGELFF.

V and J are TRBV11-1 and TRBJ2-3, with TRBD1 as a possible D gene (6 bases). This CDR3 spans 14 amino acids. CDR1 and CDR2 from the germline V gene are SGHAT and FQDESV (reference sequence). Trimming removed 11 bases at V and 4 bases at J, with 19 bases between. The CDR3, as DNA: TGTGCCTCCGCAGGGCAGGGGAGCGCAGATACGCAGTATTTT. Its protein product is CASAGQGSADTQYF.

This clone has a single count. The J gene is TRBJ2-1, the V gene TRBV9, with TRBD2 matching over 7 bases. CDR1 and CDR2 from the germline V gene are SGDLS and YYNGEE. The length of the CDR3 is 16 residues. The V and J ends lost 1 base and 7 bases, in that order; junction bases with no gene match: 11. The CDR3 coding sequence is TGTGCCAGCAGCGTACCCCCCAGCGGGGTCTTAAATGAGCAGTTCTTC. It translates to CASSVPPSGVLNEQFF.

This chain connects TRBV27 to TRBJ2-5, with D maybe TRBD2 (6 bases). V was cut by 5 bases and J by 4 bases, with 17 bases left in between. This CDR3 region has 15 residues. The germline V gene encodes CDR1 MNHEY and CDR2 SMNVEV (reference sequence). CDR3 coding DNA: TGTGCCAGCAGTCCGGGGCGGGGAGGAGGAGAGACCCAGTACTTC. Residues: CASSPGRGGGETQYF.

The CDR3 coding sequence is TGTGCCAGCAGCTTACCGGGACAGGGGGTCGGGGATAGTGGCTACACCTTC. Translation gives CASSLPGQGVGDSGYTF. The chain links TRBV9 to TRBJ1-2, with 11 bases lining up with TRBD1. V shed 4 bases and J 7 bases; nucleotides not matched to a gene: 15. Germline CDR1 is SGDLS and CDR2 is YYNGEE. CDR3 size: 17 residues.

The V call is TRBV6-5, the J call TRBJ1-2; D is undetermined. Trimming cost V 8 bases and J 0 bases, with 19 bases left between them. Germline CDR1 MNHEY, CDR2 SVGAGI. The CDR3 is 16 residues long. The CDR3 region has the DNA TGTGCCAGCCGTTCCCACAGTGTGTCGGCTAACTATGGCTACACCTTC. Translated: CASRSHSVSANYGYTF.

This clone was detected once. The chain employs TRBV5-6 and TRBJ2-7; D is perhaps TRBD1 (6 bases). The CDR3 has 13 residues. From germline, CDR1 is SGHDT and CDR2 YYEEEE. V lost 6 bases to trimming and J lost 2 bases, with 12 bases between them. This chain's CDR3 is CASITRGTYEQYF. The CDR3 DNA reads TGTGCCAGCATCACGAGGGGGACCTACGAGCAGTACTTC.

The rearrangement links TRBV19 to TRBJ1-3, with no clear D. V was clipped by 7 bases and J by 0 bases, with 13 bases between them. The CDR3 is 15 amino acids. The germline CDR1 and CDR2 sequences are LNHDA and SQIVND (reference sequence). The CDR3 is CASTPDWISGNTIYF. In DNA form, the CDR3 reads TGTGCCAGTACCCCCGACTGGATCTCTGGAAACACCATATATTTT.

On this clone: The identical CDR3 is also encoded by other nucleotide sequences in the sample. The chain links TRBV5-6 to TRBJ2-7, with 7 bases fitting TRBD2. Germline CDR1 reads SGHDT; CDR2 reads YYEEEE. This CDR3 spans 14 amino acids. The J segment lost 2 bases and the V segment lost 0 bases, leaving 2 bases of the junction unmatched. The CDR3 here is CASSLVGGTYEQYF. Written as DNA, the CDR3 is TGTGCCAGCAGCTTGGTGGGAGGGACCTACGAGCAGTACTTC.